This T cell receptor beta chain was profiled in a study of blood T cell repertoires in COVID-19. Across the study: Sample material is recorded as cDNA or gDNA derived from T cells, B-cell-depleted T cells, or PBMCs.

From germline, CDR1 is GTSNPN and CDR2 SVGIG (reference sequence). V lost 0 bases and J lost 10, with 9 bases in between. The CDR3 extends over 12 amino acids. Using immunoSEQ multiplex PCR, the repertoire was profiled, and TCRdb retains in-frame clones only, with some absent. The table lists 120,000 or so clones, 70% to 85% of them singletons. The rearrangement links TRBV30 to TRBJ1-4; D unresolved. Sequencing was carried out using peripheral blood. This receptor was obtained from a woman between 70 and 85 years old with acute or convalescent COVID-19. The CDR3 DNA is TGTGCCTGGAGTGTACGCCTAGGAAAACTGTTTTTT. Translating it yields CAWSVRLGKLFF.